This record looks at one TCR beta chain sequence and its context. The antigen is unknown. This sample was taken from a study of lymphopenia after photon versus proton radiotherapy. Findings of the study overall: Photon-treated patients lost naive T cells and TCR diversity; proton-treated stayed stable. After the lymphocyte nadir, photon-treated repertoires showed oligoclonal expansion, especially of CD8+ Temra cells. In patients who died, overall survival fell as post-nadir TCR diversity dropped more. Only patients who died were analyzed for survival; proton advantage is unproven.

The V gene's germline CDR1 is MGHRA and CDR2 YSYEKL. The ends lost 2 bases at V and 5 bases at J; junction bases unmatched: 7. The length of the CDR3 is 15 residues. The protocol was immunoSEQ multiplex PCR, while the TCRdb copy is restricted to in-frame clones and leaves out a portion. The sample contains about 25,000 clones, roughly 87% of which appear only once. V and J are TRBV4-1 and TRBJ2-5; 8 bases align to TRBD1. This specimen consisted of peripheral blood, obtained from a patient treated with photon-based radiotherapy. The receptor comes from a man aged 45-60 years with gastric cancer. The CDR3 here is CASSQPDRGDETQYF. DNA for the CDR3: TGCGCCAGCAGCCAACCTGACAGGGGCGACGAGACCCAGTACTTC.